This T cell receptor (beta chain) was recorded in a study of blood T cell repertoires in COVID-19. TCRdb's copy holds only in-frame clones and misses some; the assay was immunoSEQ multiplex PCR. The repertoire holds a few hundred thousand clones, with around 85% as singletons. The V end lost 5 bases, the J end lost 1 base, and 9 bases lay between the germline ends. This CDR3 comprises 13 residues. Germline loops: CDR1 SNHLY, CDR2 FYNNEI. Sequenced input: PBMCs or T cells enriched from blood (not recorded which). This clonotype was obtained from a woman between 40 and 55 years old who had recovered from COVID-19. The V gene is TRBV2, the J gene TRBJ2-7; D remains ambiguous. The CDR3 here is CASSSAPSYEQYF. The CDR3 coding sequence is TGTGCCAGCAGTAGCGCGCCGTCCTACGAGCAGTACTTC.